The clone carrying this TCR beta chain turned up a few times. The antigen remains unidentified. Only in-frame clones appear in the TCRdb table, and some are missing; sequencing was by immunoSEQ multiplex PCR. In the table there are about 180,000 clones, 85% of which are singletons. The data belong to a study of cytomegalovirus exposure and HLA in healthy donors. General study results and limits: The authors confirmed in vitro that three CMV-associated chains were specific for CMV antigens. According to a later analysis, TCR clusters from the first cohort tended to co-occur in the roughly 110 validation repertoires. Cytomegalovirus association was assigned to around 150 TCR beta chains.

Germline V gene lookup returns CDR1 WNHNN and CDR2 SYGVQD (reference sequence). The CDR3 covers 12 residues. Trimming pared 0 bases from V and 3 bases from J, leaving 3 bases between. The V and J genes are TRBV10-1 and TRBJ2-7; D unresolved. Source material: PBMCs. This TCR was sampled from a man between 18 and 35 years old in good health and CMV-seropositive. CDR3 residues: CASSESYYEQYF. CDR3 DNA: TGCGCCAGCAGTGAGTCATACTACGAGCAGTACTTC.